These 27 T cell receptor beta chains originate from one sample sequenced in a study of beta chain features in type 1 diabetes (dated by TCRdb to 2016 to 2019). Preparation of the library involved the immunoSEQ multiplex PCR assay. The High Capacity cDNA Reverse Transcription Kit was used to reverse transcribe all of the isolated RNA, meaning that expressed TCRB transcripts were what got sequenced. Entries here come from immuneACCESS through TCRdb and include only in-frame sequences with V and J called. Some clones fail to appear in such tables; in the studies checked, an unresolved V gene covers under half of the shortfall, and the cause of the remainder is unknown. Recorded for this sample are 150,000 or so clones; under 60% of them occurred a single time. Of the sample, 0.35% to 0.45% falls within the top ten clones. The sequencing sample was made of Tregs from blood. In the paper's terms, the cell subset or site label means: regulatory CD4+ T cells. Every receptor here comes from a young man in good health.

The rearrangement links TRBV2 to TRBJ2-7; TRBD1 matches at 7 bases. Germline V gives CDR1 SNHLY, CDR2 FYNNEI. CDR3 length equals 13 residues. The J segment lost 7 bases and the V segment lost 6 bases, leaving 9 bases of the junction unmatched. CDR3 sequence (DNA): TGTGCCAGCAGAGGACAGGCCCCACGGGAGCAGTACTTC. It codes for CASRGQAPREQYF.

This rearrangement joins TRBV28 to TRBJ2-1; TRBD2 aligns across 12 bases. The CDR3 consists of 15 residues. Germline V gene sequence: CDR1 MDHEN, CDR2 SYDVKM. V dropped 6 bases and J dropped 6; count of bases not matched to a gene: 6. For the CDR3, the DNA is TGTGCCAGCAGCCCTTCTAGCGGGGGGGCCAATGAGCAGTTCTTC. This translates into CASSPSSGGANEQFF.

This clone was seen a few times. The chain carries TRBV27 and TRBJ1-4; D perhaps matches TRBD1 (6 bases). Germline lookup yields CDR1 MNHEY and CDR2 SMNVEV (reference sequence). V lost 8 bases and J lost 5, with 21 bases in between. CDR3 size: 16 residues. The CDR3 nucleotides read TGTGCCAGCGGTAATATACGGGACACAAGGAATGAAAAACTGTTTTTT. Its protein product is CASGNIRDTRNEKLFF.

This clone was detected a few times. The chain recombines TRBV27 with TRBJ1-3, with 9 nucleotides matching TRBD1. V was clipped by 6 bases and J by 9 bases; unmatched bases: 12. Germline CDR1 reads MNHEY; CDR2 reads SMNVEV (reference sequence). The CDR3 totals 15 residues. CDR3 residues: CASSPAGTGLRTIYF. CDR3 DNA sequence: TGTGCCAGCAGCCCCGCCGGGACAGGGCTCCGCACCATATATTTT.

This clone showed up just a few times. The J gene is TRBJ2-1, the V gene TRBV28; the D gene is possibly TRBD1 (6 bases). Germline V lookup: CDR1 MDHEN, CDR2 SYDVKM. The CDR3 runs to 16 residues. The germline V and J ends were trimmed by 6 bases and 0 bases, with 15 bases remaining between them. Here the CDR3 reads CASSVTGSSSYNEQFF. CDR3 nucleotides: TGTGCCAGCAGCGTTACAGGGAGTAGCTCCTACAATGAGCAGTTCTTC.

This clone was observed a handful of times. The chain carries TRBV7-2 and TRBJ1-3; the D is unclear. The length of the CDR3 is 14 residues. Germline V CDR1 and CDR2: SGHTA, FQGNSA. V lost 11 bases and J 0 bases, leaving 14 bases between the germline ends. CDR3: CASGGPYSGNTIYF. Written as DNA, the CDR3 is TGTGCCTCCGGTGGGCCTTACTCTGGAAACACCATATATTTT.

This clone showed up just a few times. The rearrangement joins TRBV19 to TRBJ2-1, with 7 positions matching TRBD1. The CDR3 loop spans 13 amino acids. Losses at the gene ends were 4 bases for V and 7 bases for J; bases not matched to a gene: 4. CDR1 and CDR2 (germline): LNHDA, SQIVND (reference sequence). CDR3 nucleotides: TGTGCCAGTAGTACGAACAGGGGTAATGAGCAGTTCTTC. It is translated as CASSTNRGNEQFF. The variable domain in full, with the rest retrieved from reference TRBV19 and TRBJ2-1, is DGGITQSPKYLFRKEGQNVTLSCEQNLNHDAMYWYRQDPGQGLRLIYYSQIVNDFQKGDIAEGYSVSREKKESFPLTVTSAQKNPTAFYLCASSTNRGNEQFFGPGTRLTVL.

This rearrangement joins TRBV5-1 to TRBJ2-1; tentative D call: TRBD1 (6 bases). Germline V gene data show CDR1 as SGHRS and CDR2 as YFSETQ. The CDR3 totals 13 residues. Trimming stripped 0 bases from V and 9 bases from J, with 10 bases between. This chain's CDR3 is CASSLDRVGEQFF. Written as DNA, the CDR3 is TGCGCCAGCAGCTTGGACAGGGTAGGTGAGCAGTTCTTC.

This clone was found a few times. J is TRBJ2-7 and V is TRBV6-1, with 7 bases that match TRBD2. CDR1 MNHNS and CDR2 SASEGT come from the germline V gene. The V and J ends lost 3 bases and 6 bases, in that order; junction bases with no gene match: 5. This CDR3 is built from 13 residues. CDR3 DNA: TGTGCCAGCAGTGAGACACGGGAGGTCGAGCAGTACTTC. This codes for CASSETREVEQYF.

V gene TRBV19 combines with J gene TRBJ2-2; TRBD2 matches 8 bases. CDR1 and CDR2 (germline): LNHDA, SQIVND (reference sequence). V shed 8 bases, J shed 4 bases, and the junction held 3 bases outside the gene matches. The CDR3 has 13 amino acids. CDR3 nucleotides: TGTGCCAGTCGGCTAGCGGGCACCGGGGAGCTGTTTTTT. Encoded protein: CASRLAGTGELFF.

The genes are TRBV18 and TRBJ1-1; perhaps TRBD1 as D (5 bases). The ends were cut back, 3 bases at V and 5 bases at J, with 10 bases in the middle. The CDR3 totals 13 residues. Germline V gives CDR1 KGHSH, CDR2 LQKENI. The CDR3 spells CASSPQGTTEAFF. CDR3 nucleotide sequence: TGTGCCAGCTCACCCCAGGGTACGACTGAAGCTTTCTTT.

This sequence joins TRBV4-2 and TRBJ1-5; tentatively, D is TRBD1 (6 bases). The V gene's germline CDR1 is LGHNA and CDR2 YNFKEQ. This CDR3 has 13 residues. Trimming took off 5 bases at V and 9 bases at J, with 14 bases between the two ends. The CDR3 DNA reads as TGTGCCAGCAGCACGACAGGCGGGGGGCCCCAGCATTTT. Protein sequence: CASSTTGGGPQHF.

The V gene is TRBV7-9, the J gene TRBJ2-7; TRBD1 aligns across 7 bases. The germline V gene encodes CDR1 SEHNR and CDR2 FQNEAQ (reference sequence). Germline trimming cut 4 bases from V and 3 bases from J; bases unmatched to any gene: 3. The CDR3 consists of 13 residues. In nucleotides, the CDR3 is TGTGCCAGCAGCTCGACAGGGATCTACGAGCAGTACTTC. It specifies CASSSTGIYEQYF.

This clone has only a few counts. This chain joins TRBV18 and TRBJ2-6; no clear D gene. This CDR3 is built from 17 residues. Germline lookup yields CDR1 KGHSH and CDR2 LQKENI. V lost 2 bases to trimming and J lost 0 bases, with 11 bases between them. The CDR3 loop reads CASSPTGRHSGANVLTF. CDR3 in DNA: TGTGCCAGCTCACCAACGGGTCGCCACTCTGGGGCCAACGTCCTGACTTTC. Drawing the rest from reference TRBV18 and TRBJ2-6, the complete variable domain is NAGVMQNPRHLVRRRGQEARLRCSPMKGHSHVYWYRQLPEEGLKFMVYLQKENIIDESGMPKERFSAEFPKEGPSILRIQQVVRGDSAAYFCASSPTGRHSGANVLTFGAGSRLTVL.

This clone was seen a few times. This chain connects TRBV2 to TRBJ1-5; 8 positions match TRBD1. CDR3 length equals 14 residues. V dropped 5 bases and J dropped 8; count of bases not matched to a gene: 8. Per germline, CDR1 SNHLY and CDR2 FYNNEI. CDR3 nucleotide sequence: TGTGCCAGCAGTTACCAGGGGGCCCTGGAGCCCCAGCATTTT. Translation gives CASSYQGALEPQHF.

The sample holds a few counts of this clone. The chain links TRBV14 to TRBJ2-1; 10 nucleotides align to TRBD2. CDR3 length equals 16 residues. J gave up 3 bases and V 4 bases, and 6 bases lay outside the gene matches. Germline CDR1 is SGHDN and CDR2 is FVKESK. CDR3 bases: TGTGCCAGCAGCCTAGAAGCGGGAGGGAACTACAATGAGCAGTTCTTC. Translation gives CASSLEAGGNYNEQFF.

In its sample, this clone was seen a few times. This rearrangement joins TRBV6-6 to TRBJ2-7; possible D gene TRBD1, 7 bases. Trimming cost V 2 bases and J 0 bases, with 8 bases left between them. CDR1 MNHNY and CDR2 SVGAGI come from the germline V gene (reference sequence). There are 14 residues in the CDR3. CDR3: CASSYQGGSYEQYF. Written as DNA, the CDR3 is TGTGCCAGCAGTTACCAGGGGGGCTCCTACGAGCAGTACTTC.

The J gene is TRBJ1-6, the V gene TRBV5-4; possibly TRBD1 for D (5 bases). Germline lookup yields CDR1 SGHNT and CDR2 YYREEE (reference sequence). This CDR3 comprises 15 residues. Between the trimmed V and J ends, which lost 4 bases and 2 bases, there was a span of 10 bases. In DNA form, the CDR3 reads TGTGCCAGCAGCCTCGGGGGAACCTATAATTCACCCCTCCACTTT. Translated: CASSLGGTYNSPLHF.

The chain joins TRBV29-1 to TRBJ1-1, with D possibly matching TRBD1 (6 bases). The CDR3 covers 13 residues. CDR1 is SQVTM, CDR2 ANQGSEA, per germline. Trimming left V 2 bases short and J 1 base short, with 8 bases between. The CDR3 DNA sequence: TGCAGCGTTGAAACGGGACAGAACACTGAAGCTTTCTTT. Translation: CSVETGQNTEAFF.

This clone was seen a handful of times. A read error may produce the germline difference seen at one junction end. V is TRBV5-1 and J is TRBJ1-3; 10 bases are a match to TRBD1. The CDR3 is made up of 17 amino acids. Germline assignment: CDR1 SGHRS and CDR2 YFSETQ. The CDR3 sequence is CASSQWTGGAAGNTIYF. CDR3 coding DNA: TGCGCCAGCAGCCAATGGACAGGGGGTGCCGCTGGGAACACCATATATTTT.

The chain joins TRBV18 to TRBJ1-2; 9 positions match TRBD1. This CDR3 comprises 16 residues. V was clipped by 1 base and J by 7 bases; unmatched bases: 10. CDR1 is KGHSH and CDR2 is LQKENI in the germline V gene. The CDR3 here is CASSPRDTGGWGGYTF. The CDR3 bases are TGTGCCAGCTCACCACGAGACACAGGGGGCTGGGGTGGCTACACCTTC.

The rearrangement uses TRBV18 and TRBJ1-1; D ambiguous. In germline, CDR1 is KGHSH, CDR2 LQKENI. The CDR3 spans 11 residues. The germline V and J ends were trimmed by 6 bases and 7 bases, with 9 bases remaining between them. Here the CDR3 DNA reads TGTGCCAGCTCTGTCCAGGTTGAAGCTTTCTTT. Encoded protein: CASSVQVEAFF.

The rearrangement joins TRBV28 to TRBJ2-1; D is possibly TRBD2 (5 bases). V was trimmed by 5 bases and J by 4 bases, leaving 12 bases between them. CDR1 and CDR2 from the germline V gene are MDHEN and SYDVKM. The CDR3 loop spans 14 amino acids. CDR3 sequence: CASSLGRGYNEQFF. CDR3 DNA: TGTGCCAGCAGTCTGGGCCGCGGGTACAATGAGCAGTTCTTC.

The chain joins TRBV10-2 to TRBJ2-7; D is possibly TRBD2 (5 bases). Deletions cut 0 bases from V and 3 bases from J, with 12 bases between. CDR1 WSHSY and CDR2 SAAADI come from the germline V gene. The CDR3 extends over 15 amino acids. In DNA form, the CDR3 reads TGCGCCAGCAGTGAGTCGGGCGGGTTGATCTACGAGCAGTACTTC. The encoded protein is CASSESGGLIYEQYF.

The chain has TRBV5-1 and TRBJ1-1; D unresolved. V shed 5 bases and J shed 10 bases, with 12 bases lying between them. Germline CDR1 and CDR2: SGHRS and YFSETQ. The CDR3 sequence is 11 residues long. The CDR3 bases are TGCGCCAGCAGACCGGGAGGCCGAGCTTTCTTT. This encodes CASRPGGRAFF.

The chain is built from TRBV19 and TRBJ1-1; the D is unclear. The ends were cut back, 2 bases at V and 0 bases at J, with 10 bases in the middle. Germline V gene data show CDR1 as LNHDA and CDR2 as SQIVND (reference sequence). This CDR3 contains 15 residues. The CDR3 sequence: CASSIIRFMNTEAFF. The CDR3 DNA is TGTGCCAGTAGTATAATTCGGTTCATGAACACTGAAGCTTTCTTT.

The chain is built from TRBV2 and TRBJ2-1; 10 bases match TRBD1. Unmatched junction bases numbered 10, after V lost 6 bases and J lost 11 bases. Germline V CDR1 and CDR2: SNHLY, FYNNEI. There are 14 residues in the CDR3. This chain's CDR3 is CASREGQGWTQQFF. Written as DNA, the CDR3 is TGTGCCAGCAGGGAGGGACAGGGGTGGACTCAGCAGTTCTTC.